The T cell receptor (beta chain) described here comes from a study of shared clonotypes between healthy human individuals. Germline V lookup: CDR1 LGHNA, CDR2 YSLEER. The CDR3 has 14 amino acids. The trim removed 3 bases at V and 6 bases at J, leaving 6 bases unmatched. PCR replicates performed on unsorted PBMC used approximately 320 ng DNA, 25,000 to 35,000 T cell genomes. Measured with immunoSEQ multiplex PCR; TCRdb has only the in-frame clones, and not every one. This sample has approximately 500,000 clones, with 65% to 85% found just once. The receptor's source is a woman in her thirties or forties in good health. Some clones in this sample may be carry-over from other donors' samples. The sequenced sample consisted of PBMCs. This chain connects TRBV4-3 to TRBJ2-3; 7 bases align to TRBD2. The CDR3 sequence: CASSQGMGGDTQYF. In DNA, the CDR3 is TGCGCCAGCAGCCAGGGGATGGGGGGGGATACGCAGTATTTT.